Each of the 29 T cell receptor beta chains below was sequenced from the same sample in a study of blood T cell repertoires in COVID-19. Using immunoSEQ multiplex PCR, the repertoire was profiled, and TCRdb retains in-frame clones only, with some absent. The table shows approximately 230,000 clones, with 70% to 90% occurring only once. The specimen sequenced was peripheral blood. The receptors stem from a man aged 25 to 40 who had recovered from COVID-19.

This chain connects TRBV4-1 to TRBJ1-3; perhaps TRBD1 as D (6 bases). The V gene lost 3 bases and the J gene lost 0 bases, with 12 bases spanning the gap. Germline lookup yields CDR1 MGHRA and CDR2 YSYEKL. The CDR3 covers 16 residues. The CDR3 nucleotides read TGCGCCAGCAGCCAGATAGACAGGCTCTCTGGAAACACCATATATTTT. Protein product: CASSQIDRLSGNTIYF.

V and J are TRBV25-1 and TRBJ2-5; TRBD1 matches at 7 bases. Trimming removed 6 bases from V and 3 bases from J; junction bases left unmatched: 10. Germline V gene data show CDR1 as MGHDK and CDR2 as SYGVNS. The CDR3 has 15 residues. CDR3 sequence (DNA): TGTGCCAGCAGCGTCGCCGGGACAGCAAAAGAGACCCAGTACTTC. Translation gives CASSVAGTAKETQYF.

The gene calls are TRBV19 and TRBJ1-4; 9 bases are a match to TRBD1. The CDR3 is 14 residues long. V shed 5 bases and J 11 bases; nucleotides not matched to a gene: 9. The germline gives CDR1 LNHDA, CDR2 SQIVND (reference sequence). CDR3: CASSRDREGAKLFF. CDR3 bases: TGTGCCAGTAGTCGGGACAGGGAAGGGGCGAAACTGTTTTTT. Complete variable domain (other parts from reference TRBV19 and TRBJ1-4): DGGITQSPKYLFRKEGQNVTLSCEQNLNHDAMYWYRQDPGQGLRLIYYSQIVNDFQKGDIAEGYSVSREKKESFPLTVTSAQKNPTAFYLCASSRDREGAKLFFGSGTQLSVL.

The CDR3 sequence: CASSPGDTEAFF. As DNA, the CDR3 is TGTGCCAGCAGCCCCGGTGACACTGAAGCTTTCTTT. The chain uses TRBV7-9 and TRBJ1-1; D unresolved. V gave up 5 bases and J gave up 3 bases, with 7 bases separating them. The CDR3 has 12 amino acids. CDR1 and CDR2 from the germline V gene are SEHNR and FQNEAQ (reference sequence).

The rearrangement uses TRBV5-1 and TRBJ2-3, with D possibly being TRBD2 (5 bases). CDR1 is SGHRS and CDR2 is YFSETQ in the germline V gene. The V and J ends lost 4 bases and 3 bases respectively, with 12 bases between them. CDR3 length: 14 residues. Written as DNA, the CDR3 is TGCGCCAGCAGCCCCGGTCTAGCTACAGATACGCAGTATTTT. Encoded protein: CASSPGLATDTQYF.

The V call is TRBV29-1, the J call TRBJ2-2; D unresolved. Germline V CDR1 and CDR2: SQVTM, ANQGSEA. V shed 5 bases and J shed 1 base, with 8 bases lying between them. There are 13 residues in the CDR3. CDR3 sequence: CSVIDMNTGELFF. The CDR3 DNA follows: TGCAGCGTTATTGACATGAACACCGGGGAGCTGTTTTTT.

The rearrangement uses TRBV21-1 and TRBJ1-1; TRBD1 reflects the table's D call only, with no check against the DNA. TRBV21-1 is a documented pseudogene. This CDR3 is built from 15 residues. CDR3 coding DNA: TGTGCCAGCAGCAAAAGCAGGCAGGGATGCACTGAAGCTTTCTTT. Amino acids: CASSKSRQGCTEAFF.

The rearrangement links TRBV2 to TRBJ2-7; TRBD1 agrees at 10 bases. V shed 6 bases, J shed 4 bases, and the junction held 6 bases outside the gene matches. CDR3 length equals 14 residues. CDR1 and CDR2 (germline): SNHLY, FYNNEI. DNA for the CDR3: TGTGCCAGCAGGCCGGGACAGGGGAATTACGAGCAGTACTTC. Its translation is CASRPGQGNYEQYF.

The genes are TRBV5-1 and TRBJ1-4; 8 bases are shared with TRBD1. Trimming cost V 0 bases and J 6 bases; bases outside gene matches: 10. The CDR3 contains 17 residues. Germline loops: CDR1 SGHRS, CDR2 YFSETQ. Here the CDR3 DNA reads TGCGCCAGCAGCTTGGGAGGACAGGGTGTAAGCTATGAAAAACTGTTTTTT. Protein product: CASSLGGQGVSYEKLFF. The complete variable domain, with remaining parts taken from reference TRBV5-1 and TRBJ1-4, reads KAGVTQTPRYLIKTRGQQVTLSCSPISGHRSVSWYQQTPGQGLQFLFEYFSETQRNKGNFPGRFSGRQFSNSRSEMNVSTLELGDSALYLCASSLGGQGVSYEKLFFGSGTQLSVL.

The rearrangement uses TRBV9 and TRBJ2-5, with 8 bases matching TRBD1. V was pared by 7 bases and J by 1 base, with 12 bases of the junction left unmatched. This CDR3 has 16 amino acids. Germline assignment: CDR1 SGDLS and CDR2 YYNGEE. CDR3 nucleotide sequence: TGTGCCAGCGCCCTAGGCAACAGGGGGATCCAAGAGACCCAGTACTTC. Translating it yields CASALGNRGIQETQYF.

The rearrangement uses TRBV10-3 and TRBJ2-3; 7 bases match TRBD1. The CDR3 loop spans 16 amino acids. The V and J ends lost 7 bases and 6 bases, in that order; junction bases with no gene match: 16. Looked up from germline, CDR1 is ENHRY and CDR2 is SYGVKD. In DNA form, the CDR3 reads TGTGCCATCACTCGGACAGGACGGGGCATAGGGGATACGCAGTATTTT. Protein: CAITRTGRGIGDTQYF.

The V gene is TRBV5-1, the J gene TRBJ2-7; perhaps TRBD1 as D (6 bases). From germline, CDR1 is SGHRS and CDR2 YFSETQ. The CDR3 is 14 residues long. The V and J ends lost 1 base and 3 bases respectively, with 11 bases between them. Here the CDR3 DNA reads TGCGCCAGCAGCTTGACAGGGAGTTACTACGAGCAGTACTTC. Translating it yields CASSLTGSYYEQYF.

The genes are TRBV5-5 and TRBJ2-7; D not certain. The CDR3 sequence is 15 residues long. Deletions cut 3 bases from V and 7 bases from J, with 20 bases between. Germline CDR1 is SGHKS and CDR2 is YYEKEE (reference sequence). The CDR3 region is CASSSDIYATSEQYF. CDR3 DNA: TGTGCCAGCAGCTCCGACATTTACGCGACGTCAGAGCAGTACTTC.

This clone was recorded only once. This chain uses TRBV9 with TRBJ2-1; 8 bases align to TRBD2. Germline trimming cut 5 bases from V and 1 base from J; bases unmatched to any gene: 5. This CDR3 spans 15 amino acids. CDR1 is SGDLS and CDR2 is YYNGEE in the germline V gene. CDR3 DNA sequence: TGTGCCAGCAGTCTCGGGACTAGGTCCTACAATGAGCAGTTCTTC. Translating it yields CASSLGTRSYNEQFF.

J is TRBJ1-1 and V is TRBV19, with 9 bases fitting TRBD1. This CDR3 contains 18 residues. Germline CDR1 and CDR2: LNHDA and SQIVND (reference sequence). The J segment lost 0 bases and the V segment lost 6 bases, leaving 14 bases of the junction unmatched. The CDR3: CASRGFGTGPFMNTEAFF. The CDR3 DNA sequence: TGTGCCAGTAGGGGGTTCGGGACAGGGCCTTTCATGAACACTGAAGCTTTCTTT.

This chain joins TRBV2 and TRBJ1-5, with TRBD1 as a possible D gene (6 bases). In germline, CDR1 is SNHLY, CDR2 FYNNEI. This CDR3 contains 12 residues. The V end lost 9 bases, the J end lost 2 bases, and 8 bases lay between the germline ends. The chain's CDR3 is CARAGGNQPQHF. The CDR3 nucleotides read TGTGCCAGAGCAGGGGGCAATCAGCCCCAGCATTTT.

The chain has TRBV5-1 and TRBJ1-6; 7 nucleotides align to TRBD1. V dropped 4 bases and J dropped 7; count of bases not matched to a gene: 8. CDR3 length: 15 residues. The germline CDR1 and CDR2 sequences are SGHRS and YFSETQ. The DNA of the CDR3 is TGCGCCAGCAGCACCAGGACAGGCGACAATTCACCCCTCCACTTT. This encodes CASSTRTGDNSPLHF. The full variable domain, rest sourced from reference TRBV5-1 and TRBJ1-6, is KAGVTQTPRYLIKTRGQQVTLSCSPISGHRSVSWYQQTPGQGLQFLFEYFSETQRNKGNFPGRFSGRQFSNSRSEMNVSTLELGDSALYLCASSTRTGDNSPLHFGNGTRLTVT.

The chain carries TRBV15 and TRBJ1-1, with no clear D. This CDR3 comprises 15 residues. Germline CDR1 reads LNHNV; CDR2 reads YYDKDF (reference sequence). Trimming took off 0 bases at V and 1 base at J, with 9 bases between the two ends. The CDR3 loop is CATSRELAENTEAFF. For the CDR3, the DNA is TGTGCCACCAGCAGAGAGCTGGCAGAGAACACTGAAGCTTTCTTT.

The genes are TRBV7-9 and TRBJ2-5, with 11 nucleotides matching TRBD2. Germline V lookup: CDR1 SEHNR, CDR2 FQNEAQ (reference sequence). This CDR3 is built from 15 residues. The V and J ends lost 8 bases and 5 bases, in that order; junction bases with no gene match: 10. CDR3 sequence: CASLLGLAGGETQYF. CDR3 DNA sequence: TGTGCCAGCCTTCTGGGGCTAGCGGGGGGTGAGACCCAGTACTTC.

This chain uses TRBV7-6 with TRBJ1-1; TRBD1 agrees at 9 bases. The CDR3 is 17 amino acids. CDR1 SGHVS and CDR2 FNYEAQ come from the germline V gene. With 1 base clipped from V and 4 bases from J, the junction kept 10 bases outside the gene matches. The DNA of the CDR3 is TGTGCCAGCAGCTTAGTGTCCATGACAGGGGGAGTCACTGAAGCTTTCTTT. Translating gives CASSLVSMTGGVTEAFF.

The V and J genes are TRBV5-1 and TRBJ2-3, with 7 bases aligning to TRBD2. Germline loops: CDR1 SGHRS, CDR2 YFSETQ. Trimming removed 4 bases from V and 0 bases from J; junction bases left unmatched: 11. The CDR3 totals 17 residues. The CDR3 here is CASSPLPAGRSTDTQYF. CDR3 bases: TGCGCCAGCAGCCCCCTCCCAGCGGGGCGAAGCACAGATACGCAGTATTTT. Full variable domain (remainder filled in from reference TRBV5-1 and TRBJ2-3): KAGVTQTPRYLIKTRGQQVTLSCSPISGHRSVSWYQQTPGQGLQFLFEYFSETQRNKGNFPGRFSGRQFSNSRSEMNVSTLELGDSALYLCASSPLPAGRSTDTQYFGPGTRLTVL.

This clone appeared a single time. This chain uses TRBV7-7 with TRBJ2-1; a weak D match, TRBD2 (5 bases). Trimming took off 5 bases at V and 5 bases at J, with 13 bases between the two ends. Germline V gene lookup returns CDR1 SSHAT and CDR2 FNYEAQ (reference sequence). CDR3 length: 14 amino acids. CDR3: CASSPDPGNNEQFF. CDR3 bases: TGTGCCAGCAGCCCAGACCCGGGAAACAATGAGCAGTTCTTC.

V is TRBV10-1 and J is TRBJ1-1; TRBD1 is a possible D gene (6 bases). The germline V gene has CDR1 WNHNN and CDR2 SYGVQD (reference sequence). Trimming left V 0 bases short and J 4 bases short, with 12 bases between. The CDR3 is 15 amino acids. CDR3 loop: CASSESSTGSTEAFF. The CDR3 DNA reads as TGCGCCAGCAGTGAGTCCAGCACAGGGAGCACTGAAGCTTTCTTT.

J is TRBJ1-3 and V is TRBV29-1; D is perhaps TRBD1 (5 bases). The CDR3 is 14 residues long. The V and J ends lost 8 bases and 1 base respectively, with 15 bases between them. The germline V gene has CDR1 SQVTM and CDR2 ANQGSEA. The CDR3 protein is CSFSKTGSGNTIYF. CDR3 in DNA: TGCAGCTTTTCCAAAACAGGTTCTGGAAACACCATATATTTT. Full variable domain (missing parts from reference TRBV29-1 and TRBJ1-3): SAVISQKPSRDICQRGTSLTIQCQVDSQVTMMFWYRQQPGQSLTLIATANQGSEATYESGFVIDKFPISRPNLTFSTLTVSNMSPEDSSIYLCSFSKTGSGNTIYFGEGSWLTVV.

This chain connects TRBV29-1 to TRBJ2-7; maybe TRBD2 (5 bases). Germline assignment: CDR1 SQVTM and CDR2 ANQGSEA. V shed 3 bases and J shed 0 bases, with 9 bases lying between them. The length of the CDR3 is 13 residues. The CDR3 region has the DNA TGCAGCGTTGATAGGACTGACTCCTACGAGCAGTACTTC. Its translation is CSVDRTDSYEQYF.

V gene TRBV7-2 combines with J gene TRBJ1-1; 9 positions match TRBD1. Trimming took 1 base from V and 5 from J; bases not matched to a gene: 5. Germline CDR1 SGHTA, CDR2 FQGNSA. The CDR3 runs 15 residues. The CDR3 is CASSLVAGTGTEAFF. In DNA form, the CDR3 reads TGTGCCAGCAGCTTAGTAGCCGGGACAGGGACTGAAGCTTTCTTT.

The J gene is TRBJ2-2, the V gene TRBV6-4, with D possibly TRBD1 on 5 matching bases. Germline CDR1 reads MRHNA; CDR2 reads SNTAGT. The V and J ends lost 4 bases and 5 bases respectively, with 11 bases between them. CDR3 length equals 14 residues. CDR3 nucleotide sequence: TGTGCCAGCAGTGCGTCCAGGGTAACCGGGGAGCTGTTTTTT. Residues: CASSASRVTGELFF.

For the CDR3, the DNA is TGTGCCAGTAGTATAGGCAGACTAGCGGGGGCCCTCACAGATACGCAGTATTTT. This translates into CASSIGRLAGALTDTQYF. This chain joins TRBV19 and TRBJ2-3; TRBD2 agrees at 12 bases. The CDR3 has 18 amino acids. The V and J ends lost 1 base and 2 bases, in that order; junction bases with no gene match: 7. CDR1 is LNHDA and CDR2 is SQIVND in the germline V gene (reference sequence).

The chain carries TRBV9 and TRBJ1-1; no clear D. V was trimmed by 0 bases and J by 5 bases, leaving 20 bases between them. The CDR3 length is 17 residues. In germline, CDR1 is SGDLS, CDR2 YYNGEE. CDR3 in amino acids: CASSVEHGVRGTTEAFF. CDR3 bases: TGTGCCAGCAGCGTAGAACATGGTGTTCGGGGTACTACTGAAGCTTTCTTT.